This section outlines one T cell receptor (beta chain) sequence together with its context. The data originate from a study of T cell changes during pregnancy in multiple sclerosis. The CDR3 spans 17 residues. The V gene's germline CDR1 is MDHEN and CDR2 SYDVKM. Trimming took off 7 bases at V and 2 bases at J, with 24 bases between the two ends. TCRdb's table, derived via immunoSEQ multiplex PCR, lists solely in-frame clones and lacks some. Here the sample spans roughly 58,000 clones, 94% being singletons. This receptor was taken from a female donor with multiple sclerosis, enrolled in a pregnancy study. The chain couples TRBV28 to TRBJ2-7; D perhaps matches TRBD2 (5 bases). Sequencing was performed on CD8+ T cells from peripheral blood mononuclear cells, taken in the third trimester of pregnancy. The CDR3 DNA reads TGTGCCAGCATTCCCTGGGCTAGCCGTTCCGAACCCTACGAGCAGTACTTC. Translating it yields CASIPWASRSEPYEQYF.